The 27 T cell receptor beta chains below were found in one sample sequenced in a study of OX40 agonist ivuxolimab in advanced cancers. Profiled with immunoSEQ multiplex PCR; TCRdb holds only in-frame clones, not every one. The sample yields around 62,000 clones, about 80% seen once. Sequenced material: CD4+ or CD8+ T cells sorted from blood, taken in a trial of the OX40 agonist ivuxolimab. The receptors derive from an adult with an advanced solid tumor such as melanoma, head and neck, liver or kidney cancer.

The count of this clone is one. CDR3 in amino acids: CASSSTRTSGSYEQYF. In DNA form, the CDR3 reads TGTGCCAGCAGTTCTACTCGGACTAGCGGGAGCTACGAGCAGTACTTC. The rearrangement joins TRBV28 to TRBJ2-7, with 13 bases identical to TRBD2. In germline, CDR1 is MDHEN, CDR2 SYDVKM. The trim removed 4 bases at V and 3 bases at J, leaving 6 bases unmatched. The CDR3 has 16 residues.

The rearrangement uses TRBV4-1 and TRBJ2-3, with D possibly being TRBD1 or TRBD2 (6 bases each). Trimming took off 0 bases at V and 8 bases at J, with 12 bases between the two ends. The germline V gene encodes CDR1 MGHRA and CDR2 YSYEKL. The CDR3 covers 14 residues. CDR3 bases: TGCGCCAGCAGCCAAGAGGGGGGCGGGCGTACGCAGTATTTT. Protein sequence: CASSQEGGGRTQYF.

The chain uses TRBV28 and TRBJ1-2, with D hard to call. Germline V gene sequence: CDR1 MDHEN, CDR2 SYDVKM. The CDR3 is 13 residues long. V lost 6 bases and J lost 4, with 12 bases in between. CDR3 DNA: TGTGCCAGCAGGGCCGGGCGGCTCTATGGCTACACCTTC. Its translation is CASRAGRLYGYTF.

V and J are TRBV10-3 and TRBJ2-5; D is unclear. The DNA end favors TRBJ2-7, so the J call may be wrong. This CDR3 region has 13 residues. CDR1 ENHRY and CDR2 SYGVKD come from the germline V gene. As DNA, the CDR3 is TGTGCCATCAGTGAGTCGCCTACTTACGAGCAGTACTTC. Its translation is CAISESPTYEQYF.

In its sample, this clone was seen a few times. The V call is TRBV10-3, the J call TRBJ2-7; D not certain. The CDR3 has 11 residues. V lost 3 bases and J lost 3, with 3 bases in between. CDR1 is ENHRY and CDR2 is SYGVKD in the germline V gene. The CDR3 sequence: CAISDGYEQYV. DNA for the CDR3: TGTGCCATCAGTGACGGCTACGAGCAGTACGTC.

The gene calls are TRBV15 and TRBJ1-1; D may be TRBD1 (6 bases). V lost 2 bases and J lost 1, with 11 bases in between. CDR3 size: 15 residues. Germline-derived CDR1 and CDR2 are LNHNV and YYDKDF (reference sequence). CDR3 sequence: CATSRRTVTNTEAFF. Here the CDR3 DNA reads TGTGCCACCAGCAGAAGGACAGTAACGAACACTGAAGCTTTCTTT.

CDR3 sequence reads: CASSLVSGLNYEQYF. The CDR3 DNA is TGTGCCAGCAGCTTAGTTAGTGGACTCAACTACGAGCAGTACTTC. The chain is built from TRBV7-2 and TRBJ2-7, with D perhaps TRBD2 (5 bases). This CDR3 is built from 15 residues. V was trimmed by 1 base and J by 3 bases, leaving 13 bases between them. CDR1 is SGHTA and CDR2 is FQGNSA in the germline V gene.

The chain joins TRBV6-5 to TRBJ2-7; TRBD2 matches 9 bases. The germline V gene has CDR1 MNHEY and CDR2 SVGAGI. V trimming: 6 bases; J trimming: 3 bases; junction bases outside the gene matches: 6. This CDR3 contains 14 residues. CDR3 DNA sequence: TGTGCCAGCAGGCTCTATAGCGGGAGCTACGAGCAGTACTTC. It yields the protein CASRLYSGSYEQYF.

The CDR3 coding sequence is TGTGCCAGCAGCGTAGTCGGGGACCACGAGCAGTACTTC. It translates to CASSVVGDHEQYF. The rearrangement uses TRBV9 and TRBJ2-7; TRBD1 or TRBD2 may be the D gene (5 bases each). This CDR3 comprises 13 residues. Between the trimmed V and J ends, which lost 0 bases and 5 bases, there was a span of 9 bases. Germline V gives CDR1 SGDLS, CDR2 YYNGEE.

The chain links TRBV5-8 to TRBJ1-2, with 10 bases that match TRBD1. This CDR3 is 16 amino acids long. Germline loops: CDR1 SGHTS, CDR2 YDEGEE. Trimming took 3 bases from V and 2 from J; bases not matched to a gene: 7. The DNA for the CDR3 is TGTGCCAGCAGCTCACCGACAGGGGGCAGGAACTATGGCTACACCTTC. It is translated as CASSSPTGGRNYGYTF.

This chain joins TRBV27 and TRBJ1-4; 9 nucleotides agree with TRBD1. The CDR3 is 15 residues long. Looked up from germline, CDR1 is MNHEY and CDR2 is SMNVEV (reference sequence). The trim removed 2 bases at V and 8 bases at J, leaving 6 bases unmatched. Here the CDR3 DNA reads TGTGCCAGCAGTTTAGAGGGACAGGGACACGAAAAACTGTTTTTT. Translated, it gives CASSLEGQGHEKLFF.

The rearrangement links TRBV27 to TRBJ1-4; D not certain. Germline lookup yields CDR1 MNHEY and CDR2 SMNVEV (reference sequence). The CDR3 runs 16 residues. V was clipped by 5 bases and J by 7 bases, with 20 bases between them. DNA of the CDR3: TGTGCCAGCAGTCCCCGGATTGGGCTTCGGGCTGAAAAACTGTTTTTT. Protein sequence: CASSPRIGLRAEKLFF.

The chain carries TRBV28 and TRBJ2-2, with unresolved D. The V gene lost 10 bases and the J gene lost 5 bases, with 5 bases spanning the gap. There are 10 residues in the CDR3. Germline values: CDR1 MDHEN, CDR2 SYDVKM. CDR3 sequence: CATGTGELFF. Here the CDR3 DNA reads TGTGCCACCGGAACCGGGGAGCTGTTTTTT.

The J gene is TRBJ2-2, the V gene TRBV4-2; D remains unclear. Germline CDR1 and CDR2: LGHNA and YNFKEQ. The length of the CDR3 is 13 residues. V shed 4 bases and J shed 3 bases, with 6 bases lying between them. The CDR3 spells CASSRPDTGELFF. In DNA, the CDR3 is TGTGCCAGCAGCCGCCCGGACACCGGGGAGCTGTTTTTT.

The DNA of the CDR3 is TGCAGCGTCCCGACAGGGTCGGGCAATCAGCCCCAGCATTTT. Its translation: CSVPTGSGNQPQHF. The J gene is TRBJ1-5, the V gene TRBV29-1; 7 bases match TRBD1. V was pared by 6 bases and J by 2 bases, with 7 bases of the junction left unmatched. The CDR3 runs to 14 residues. The germline gives CDR1 SQVTM, CDR2 ANQGSEA.

This clone was seen a few times. The chain employs TRBV6-6 and TRBJ1-2; D gene uncertain. The germline CDR1 and CDR2 sequences are MNHNY and SVGAGI (reference sequence). CDR3 length: 14 amino acids. V was cut by 6 bases and J by 0 bases, with 11 bases left in between. CDR3 coding DNA: TGTGCCAGCAGCCCTGCAGCCGCTAACTATGGCTACACCTTC. Translated, it gives CASSPAAANYGYTF.

This clone has more than one count but fewer than ten. The DNA of the CDR3 is TGTGCCTGGAGTGTCGACTACACTGAAGCTTTCTTT. Residues: CAWSVDYTEAFF. The J gene is TRBJ1-1, the V gene TRBV30; D is unresolved. The V gene's germline CDR1 is GTSNPN and CDR2 SVGIG (reference sequence). This CDR3 contains 12 residues. The ends were cut back, 0 bases at V and 3 bases at J, with 5 bases in the middle.

This chain links TRBV21-1 with TRBJ2-5; the table's TRBD2 call for D was not verified on the DNA. TRBV21-1 is shown as a pseudogene. The CDR3 spans 17 residues. The CDR3 nucleotides read TGTGCCAGCAGCAAAGTAGAATGGGGGGGGGCCCAAGAGACCCAGTACTTC. Amino acid sequence: CASSKVEWGGAQETQYF.

The rearrangement uses TRBV18 and TRBJ2-5; D is perhaps TRBD1 (6 bases). CDR1 and CDR2 (germline): KGHSH, LQKENI. Trimming cost V 7 bases and J 4 bases, with 19 bases left between them. This CDR3 has 15 residues. Written as DNA, the CDR3 is TGTGCCAGCTGCGAGGACAGTAAAAAGGGAGAGACCCAGTACTTC. Translating it yields CASCEDSKKGETQYF. Using reference TRBV18 and TRBJ2-5 for the parts outside the CDR3, the full variable domain is NAGVMQNPRHLVRRRGQEARLRCSPMKGHSHVYWYRQLPEEGLKFMVYLQKENIIDESGMPKERFSAEFPKEGPSILRIQQVVRGDSAAYFCASCEDSKKGETQYFGPGTRLLVL.

The chain links TRBV7-2 to TRBJ2-1; 7 positions match TRBD2. The junction had 8 bases not matched to a gene; V was cut back by 7 bases and J by 2 bases. CDR3 size: 15 residues. CDR1 and CDR2 (germline): SGHTA, FQGNSA. CDR3 protein: CASTISGTPYNEQFF. CDR3 nucleotide sequence: TGTGCCAGCACCATCAGCGGGACCCCCTACAATGAGCAGTTCTTC.

On this clone: One end of the junction is discordant with germline, which a read error may explain. V usage is TRBV18 and J usage is TRBJ1-1, with TRBD1 as a possible D gene (6 bases). Germline CDR1 reads KGHSH; CDR2 reads LQKENI. The CDR3 runs 13 residues. This chain's CDR3 is CASSLNRDPDAFF. DNA of the CDR3: TGTGCCAGCTCGCTAAACAGGGATCCTGACGCTTTCTTT.

The V call is TRBV10-3, the J call TRBJ2-1, with D perhaps TRBD2 (7 bases). Between the trimmed V and J ends, which lost 0 bases and 5 bases, there was a span of 23 bases. The CDR3 sequence is 19 residues long. The V gene's germline CDR1 is ENHRY and CDR2 SYGVKD. CDR3 loop: CAISESIAQLSGTNNEQFF. The CDR3 coding sequence is TGTGCCATCAGTGAGTCGATTGCCCAACTGAGCGGGACAAACAATGAGCAGTTCTTC.

The CDR3, as DNA: TGTGCCAGCAGGAGGGAGGGGGCAGGAGGTTCACCCCTCCACTTT. It specifies CASRREGAGGSPLHF. The V and J genes are TRBV9 and TRBJ1-6; 7 nucleotides agree with TRBD1. The V segment lost 5 bases and the J segment 9 bases; nucleotides outside the gene matches: 11. Germline lookup yields CDR1 SGDLS and CDR2 YYNGEE. This CDR3 is 15 amino acids long.

The V and J genes are TRBV9 and TRBJ2-7; D perhaps matches TRBD1 (5 bases). The length of the CDR3 is 13 residues. V lost 0 bases, J lost 7 bases, and 11 bases lay in between. Germline V gene lookup returns CDR1 SGDLS and CDR2 YYNGEE. CDR3 region: CASSVEGVGEQYF. CDR3 DNA: TGTGCCAGCAGCGTAGAAGGGGTAGGGGAGCAGTACTTC.

The chain links TRBV15 to TRBJ1-5; D perhaps matches TRBD1 (6 bases). Trimming pared 0 bases from V and 4 bases from J, leaving 10 bases between. Per the germline V gene, CDR1 is LNHNV and CDR2 is YYDKDF (reference sequence). CDR3 length equals 15 residues. The CDR3 sequence: CATSRDKGVNQPQHF. The DNA of the CDR3 is TGTGCCACCAGCAGAGATAAGGGGGTAAATCAGCCCCAGCATTTT.

V usage is TRBV19 and J usage is TRBJ1-5; D is perhaps TRBD1 (5 bases). With 0 bases removed from V and 2 bases from J, the gap between germline ends came to 26 bases. The CDR3 spans 21 residues. Germline V CDR1 and CDR2: LNHDA, SQIVND (reference sequence). The CDR3 DNA reads as TGTGCCAGTAGTATAGATCGGCGGGGGGTCCATTATAGCTTAGGCAATCAGCCCCAGCATTTT. Its translation: CASSIDRRGVHYSLGNQPQHF.

The V gene is TRBV9, the J gene TRBJ1-2; 9 bases line up with TRBD1. The V gene's germline CDR1 is SGDLS and CDR2 YYNGEE. V shed 4 bases, J shed 6 bases, and the junction held 10 bases outside the gene matches. There are 15 residues in the CDR3. CDR3 sequence: CASSIRTGERNGYTF. CDR3 in DNA: TGTGCCAGCAGCATCCGGACAGGGGAGCGAAATGGCTACACCTTC.